This passage covers 28 T cell receptor beta chains from one sample sequenced in a study of neurological immune-mediated disorders. TCRdb processed the 5' RACE reads anew with MiXCR; each CDR3 protein has one entry. The table records tens of thousands of distinct CDR3 sequences, approximately 4.1% of them present only once. Specimen: PBMCs. Receptors originate from a man younger than 40 with multiple sclerosis.

This clonotype was observed many times. The rearrangement joins TRBV15 to TRBJ1-2, with D perhaps TRBD1 (5 bases). This CDR3 region has 13 residues. V lost 7 bases and J lost 6, with 15 bases in between. The germline V gene has CDR1 LNHNV and CDR2 YYDKDF (reference sequence). CDR3 DNA: TGTGCCACCAAAGGGATCCGGGGCCATGGCTACACCTTC. This gives the protein CATKGIRGHGYTF.

The chain links TRBV29-1 to TRBJ2-1; a possible D gene is TRBD2 (7 bases). The CDR3 is made up of 14 amino acids. V lost 4 bases to trimming and J lost 7 bases, with 17 bases between them. Germline V gives CDR1 SQVTM, CDR2 ANQGSEA. The CDR3 nucleotides read TGCAGCGTTGTCCCCGGGGGGCCAACAAATGAGCAGTTCTTC. Protein: CSVVPGGPTNEQFF.

In its sample, this clonotype was seen many times. J is TRBJ2-7 and V is TRBV7-2; D is undetermined. CDR1 is SGHTA, CDR2 FQGNSA, per germline. V lost 1 base to trimming and J lost 4 bases, with 11 bases between them. This CDR3 contains 14 residues. The DNA for the CDR3 is TGTGCCAGCAGCTTAGATGGCCTCCTATACGAGCAGTACTTC. Amino acid sequence: CASSLDGLLYEQYF.

This clonotype was seen only a few times. A read error is likely, as this CDR3 ends without the conserved phenylalanine or tryptophan. The CDR3 loop reads CASSPESSYNSPLHC. The CDR3 DNA sequence: TGTGCCAGCAGCCCAGAGAGCTCCTATAATTCACCCCTCCACTGT. The chain employs TRBV27 and TRBJ1-6; D call uncertain. Germline values: CDR1 MNHEY, CDR2 SMNVEV (reference sequence). The CDR3 runs to 15 residues. V was pared by 6 bases and J by 0 bases, with 9 bases between.

This clonotype was seen many times. The rearrangement joins TRBV5-1 to TRBJ2-7, with TRBD1 matching over 12 bases. The germline gives CDR1 SGHRS, CDR2 YFSETQ. This CDR3 comprises 14 residues. V lost 2 bases, J lost 5 bases, and 2 bases stayed unmatched. CDR3 in DNA: TGCGCCAGCAGCTTCGGGACAGGGGGCGACGAGCAGTACTTC. Translated: CASSFGTGGDEQYF.

This clonotype was seen at least ten times. DNA for the CDR3: TGTGCCAGCAGCATTACCCAAGCGGGGGGCACAGATACGCAGTATTTT. It yields the protein CASSITQAGGTDTQYF. This chain connects TRBV7-2 to TRBJ2-3, with 8 positions matching TRBD2. CDR1 is SGHTA and CDR2 is FQGNSA in the germline V gene. This CDR3 is built from 16 residues. J lost 1 base, V lost 5 bases, and 8 bases had no gene match.

This clonotype was counted at least ten times. The chain employs TRBV6-6 and TRBJ2-3; D might be TRBD2 (5 bases). This CDR3 has 14 amino acids. CDR1 MNHNY and CDR2 SVGAGI come from the germline V gene (reference sequence). Between the trimmed V and J ends, which lost 8 bases and 3 bases, there was a span of 15 bases. CDR3 sequence: CASSDTGKTDTQYF. The CDR3 DNA reads as TGTGCCAGCTCCGACACGGGGAAGACAGATACGCAGTATTTT.

In its sample, this clonotype was seen many times. This chain uses TRBV10-2 with TRBJ2-7, with 10 bases fitting TRBD1. This CDR3 comprises 15 residues. Germline V CDR1 and CDR2: WSHSY, SAAADI. Unmatched junction bases numbered 10, after V lost 8 bases and J lost 3 bases. CDR3 coding DNA: TGCGCCAGCCGGAATGGACAGGGGGATTACTACGAGCAGTACTTC. It is translated as CASRNGQGDYYEQYF.

This clonotype was seen repeatedly, ten times or more. The V call is TRBV20-1, the J call TRBJ1-6; 7 bases are shared with TRBD1. Trimming at V came to 6 bases and at J to 5 bases, leaving 7 bases not matched to a gene. The germline V gene has CDR1 DFQATT and CDR2 SNEGSKA (reference sequence). The CDR3 length is 14 residues. The chain's CDR3 is CSALAGQNNSPLHF. As DNA, the CDR3 is TGCAGTGCCCTTGCGGGACAGAATAATTCACCCCTCCACTTT.

This clonotype appeared many times. The chain joins TRBV20-1 to TRBJ1-2, with 8 positions matching TRBD1. In germline, CDR1 is DFQATT, CDR2 SNEGSKA (reference sequence). The CDR3 covers 12 residues. With 6 bases clipped from V and 6 bases from J, the junction kept 6 bases outside the gene matches. The CDR3 DNA sequence: TGCAGTGCCCATGACAGGGGCCATGGCTACACCTTC. Protein: CSAHDRGHGYTF.

This clonotype came up many times. The rearrangement links TRBV5-1 to TRBJ1-1; weak D call: TRBD1 (6 bases). Trimming stripped 0 bases from V and 1 base from J, with 13 bases between. CDR3 size: 16 residues. Germline V CDR1 and CDR2: SGHRS, YFSETQ. The CDR3 DNA reads as TGCGCCAGCAGCTTGGGGTTCCGGGGGGCGAACACTGAAGCTTTCTTT. This sequence encodes CASSLGFRGANTEAFF.

Many counts were recorded for this clonotype. The J gene is TRBJ1-1, the V gene TRBV7-9, with D perhaps TRBD1 (5 bases). With 1 base removed from V and 1 base from J, the gap between germline ends came to 13 bases. This CDR3 is 16 amino acids long. Germline V gives CDR1 SEHNR, CDR2 FQNEAQ (reference sequence). CDR3 region: CASSLESPGRNTEAFF. The CDR3 region has the DNA TGTGCCAGCAGCTTAGAAAGTCCAGGGCGGAACACTGAAGCTTTCTTT.

This clonotype showed up many times. V gene TRBV6-4 combines with J gene TRBJ2-3; 13 nucleotides agree with TRBD2. The V gene's germline CDR1 is MRHNA and CDR2 SNTAGT. The CDR3 runs to 15 residues. Trimming cost V 2 bases and J 4 bases; bases outside gene matches: 0. CDR3 residues: CASSDTSGGADTQYF. The DNA of the CDR3 is TGTGCCAGCAGTGACACTAGCGGGGGGGCAGATACGCAGTATTTT.

This clonotype was observed at least ten times. This chain uses TRBV6-2 or TRBV6-3 with TRBJ2-7; 8 nucleotides match TRBD2. The CDR3 length is 13 residues. V gave up 4 bases and J gave up 4 bases; unmatched junction bases: 3. The germline V gene has CDR1 MNHEY and CDR2 SVGEGT. As DNA, the CDR3 is TGTGCCAGCAGTTTCGCGGGGGGTTACGAGCAGTACTTC. Encoded protein: CASSFAGGYEQYF.

This clonotype was found many times. This chain uses TRBV4-3 with TRBJ2-7; D not resolved. There are 13 residues in the CDR3. The V end was cut by 1 base, the J end by 3 bases, with 7 bases between. Germline-derived CDR1 and CDR2 are LGHNA and YSLEER. In nucleotides, the CDR3 is TGCGCCAGCAGCCAAGGGTCCGACTACGAGCAGTACTTC. The encoded protein is CASSQGSDYEQYF.

This sequence joins TRBV18 and TRBJ1-5; D remains ambiguous. This CDR3 is built from 12 residues. CDR1 KGHSH and CDR2 LQKENI come from the germline V gene. Trimming cost V 4 bases and J 5 bases, with 6 bases left between them. CDR3 residues: CASSQRDQPQHF. CDR3 DNA: TGTGCCAGCTCACAGCGCGATCAGCCCCAGCATTTT.

This clonotype showed up many times. The rearrangement uses TRBV25-1 and TRBJ2-5; perhaps TRBD2 as D (7 bases). Germline V gene sequence: CDR1 MGHDK, CDR2 SYGVNS. V was trimmed by 1 base and J by 1 base, leaving 16 bases between them. This CDR3 comprises 17 residues. CDR3 sequence reads: CASSELGGGEVQETQYF. In DNA form, the CDR3 reads TGTGCCAGCAGTGAATTAGGGGGGGGCGAAGTCCAAGAGACCCAGTACTTC. The whole variable domain, filled in from reference TRBV25-1 and TRBJ2-5, reads EADIYQTPRYLVIGTGKKITLECSQTMGHDKMYWYQQDPGMELHLIHYSYGVNSTEKGDLSSESTVSRIRTEHFPLTLESARPSHTSQYLCASSELGGGEVQETQYFGPGTRLLVL.

This chain connects TRBV20-1 to TRBJ2-1; D is undetermined. Trimming took 1 base from V and 4 from J, leaving 11 bases between them. Germline-derived CDR1 and CDR2 are DFQATT and SNEGSKA (reference sequence). The CDR3 is made up of 14 amino acids. The CDR3 sequence: CSARVGKKYNEQFF. CDR3 bases: TGCAGTGCTAGAGTGGGAAAGAAGTACAATGAGCAGTTCTTC.

This clonotype was seen many times. This chain connects TRBV7-9 to TRBJ2-7, with 8 bases matching TRBD2. Per the germline V gene, CDR1 is SEHNR and CDR2 is FQNEAQ (reference sequence). This CDR3 contains 17 residues. Trimming removed 5 bases from V and 0 bases from J; junction bases left unmatched: 12. The CDR3 sequence: CASSPRRGEVDSYEQYF. The CDR3 DNA follows: TGTGCCAGCAGCCCCCGGCGGGGGGAAGTTGACTCCTACGAGCAGTACTTC.

In its sample, this clonotype was seen many times. The rearrangement joins TRBV21-1 to TRBJ1-1. TRBV21-1 has pseudogene status. The CDR3 spans 16 residues. The CDR3 sequence: CASSAGALELNTEAFF. The CDR3 nucleotides read TGTGCCAGCAGCGCAGGGGCCCTAGAATTGAACACTGAAGCTTTCTTT.

This clonotype was counted many times. This rearrangement joins TRBV29-1 to TRBJ2-7, with TRBD1 as a possible D gene (6 bases). CDR1 is SQVTM, CDR2 ANQGSEA, per germline. Trimming shortened V by 5 bases and J by 7 bases, and 12 bases separated the two germline ends. This CDR3 contains 11 residues. The DNA of the CDR3 is TGCAGCGTTCTACAGGGAATGGAGCAGTACTTC. Translated: CSVLQGMEQYF.

The CDR3 sequence is CASSMGTGVYNEQFF. The CDR3 bases are TGTGCCAGCAGCATGGGGACAGGGGTATACAATGAGCAGTTCTTC. The V gene is TRBV7-6, the J gene TRBJ2-1, with 10 bases that match TRBD1. CDR3 size: 15 residues. The V gene end was trimmed by 5 bases and the J gene end by 4 bases; junction bases not matched to a gene: 5. Germline values: CDR1 SGHVS, CDR2 FNYEAQ.

With regard to this clonotype: One base away lies a much larger clone, so this may be a sequencing read error. This chain connects TRBV6-1 to TRBJ1-2; 7 nucleotides agree with TRBD1. With V trimmed by 8 bases and J by 4 bases, 10 bases remained unmatched. Germline V lookup: CDR1 MNHNS, CDR2 SASEGT. CDR3 size: 14 residues. CDR3 region: CASALTGAVYGYTF. As DNA, the CDR3 is TGTGCCAGCGCCTTAACAGGGGCCGTCTATGGCTACACCTTC.

The chain joins TRBV5-1 to TRBJ2-6, with TRBD2 matching 10 bases. The junction had 8 bases not matched to a gene; V was cut back by 4 bases and J by 4 bases. The CDR3 is 17 amino acids. Germline V CDR1 and CDR2: SGHRS, YFSETQ. CDR3 region: CASSPTSGDSGANVLTF. The DNA for the CDR3 is TGCGCCAGCAGCCCAACTAGCGGGGACTCGGGGGCCAACGTCCTGACTTTC. Full variable domain (rest looked up from reference TRBV5-1 and TRBJ2-6): KAGVTQTPRYLIKTRGQQVTLSCSPISGHRSVSWYQQTPGQGLQFLFEYFSETQRNKGNFPGRFSGRQFSNSRSEMNVSTLELGDSALYLCASSPTSGDSGANVLTFGAGSRLTVL.

This clonotype was counted ten times or more. The chain has TRBV24-1 and TRBJ2-7, with a weak D call TRBD2 (5 bases). The germline CDR1 and CDR2 sequences are KGHDR and SFDVKD. V shed 4 bases and J shed 2 bases, with 17 bases lying between them. The CDR3 has 16 residues. The CDR3, as DNA: TGTGCCACCAGTGACCCCGGATTGCGGGTTCCCTACGAGCAGTACTTC. As protein: CATSDPGLRVPYEQYF.

This clonotype has ten or more counts. The chain recombines TRBV7-9 with TRBJ2-7; TRBD1 matches 8 bases. The V gene's germline CDR1 is SEHNR and CDR2 FQNEAQ (reference sequence). With 5 bases clipped from V and 4 bases from J, the junction kept 7 bases outside the gene matches. There are 14 residues in the CDR3. The DNA for the CDR3 is TGTGCCAGCAGCCCGCGGGACAGGATATACGAGCAGTACTTC. It yields the protein CASSPRDRIYEQYF.

Comments on this clonotype: One junction end disagrees with the germline gene, perhaps due to a read error. The rearrangement uses TRBV20-1 and TRBJ1-5; the match to TRBD1 covers 7 bases. Per germline, CDR1 DFQATT and CDR2 SNEGSKA (reference sequence). The CDR3 loop spans 15 amino acids. CDR3 residues: CSAGQQGSLNQPQNF. In DNA, the CDR3 is TGCAGTGCCGGACAACAGGGGTCATTAAATCAGCCCCAGAATTTT.

Many counts were recorded for this clonotype. The chain combines TRBV3-1 with TRBJ2-3, with 11 positions matching TRBD2. This CDR3 is built from 13 residues. Per germline, CDR1 LGHDT and CDR2 YNNKEL (reference sequence). The trim removed 6 bases at V and 6 bases at J, leaving 2 bases unmatched. This chain's CDR3 is CASRASGGDTQYF. CDR3 coding DNA: TGTGCCAGCAGGGCTAGCGGGGGGGATACGCAGTATTTT.